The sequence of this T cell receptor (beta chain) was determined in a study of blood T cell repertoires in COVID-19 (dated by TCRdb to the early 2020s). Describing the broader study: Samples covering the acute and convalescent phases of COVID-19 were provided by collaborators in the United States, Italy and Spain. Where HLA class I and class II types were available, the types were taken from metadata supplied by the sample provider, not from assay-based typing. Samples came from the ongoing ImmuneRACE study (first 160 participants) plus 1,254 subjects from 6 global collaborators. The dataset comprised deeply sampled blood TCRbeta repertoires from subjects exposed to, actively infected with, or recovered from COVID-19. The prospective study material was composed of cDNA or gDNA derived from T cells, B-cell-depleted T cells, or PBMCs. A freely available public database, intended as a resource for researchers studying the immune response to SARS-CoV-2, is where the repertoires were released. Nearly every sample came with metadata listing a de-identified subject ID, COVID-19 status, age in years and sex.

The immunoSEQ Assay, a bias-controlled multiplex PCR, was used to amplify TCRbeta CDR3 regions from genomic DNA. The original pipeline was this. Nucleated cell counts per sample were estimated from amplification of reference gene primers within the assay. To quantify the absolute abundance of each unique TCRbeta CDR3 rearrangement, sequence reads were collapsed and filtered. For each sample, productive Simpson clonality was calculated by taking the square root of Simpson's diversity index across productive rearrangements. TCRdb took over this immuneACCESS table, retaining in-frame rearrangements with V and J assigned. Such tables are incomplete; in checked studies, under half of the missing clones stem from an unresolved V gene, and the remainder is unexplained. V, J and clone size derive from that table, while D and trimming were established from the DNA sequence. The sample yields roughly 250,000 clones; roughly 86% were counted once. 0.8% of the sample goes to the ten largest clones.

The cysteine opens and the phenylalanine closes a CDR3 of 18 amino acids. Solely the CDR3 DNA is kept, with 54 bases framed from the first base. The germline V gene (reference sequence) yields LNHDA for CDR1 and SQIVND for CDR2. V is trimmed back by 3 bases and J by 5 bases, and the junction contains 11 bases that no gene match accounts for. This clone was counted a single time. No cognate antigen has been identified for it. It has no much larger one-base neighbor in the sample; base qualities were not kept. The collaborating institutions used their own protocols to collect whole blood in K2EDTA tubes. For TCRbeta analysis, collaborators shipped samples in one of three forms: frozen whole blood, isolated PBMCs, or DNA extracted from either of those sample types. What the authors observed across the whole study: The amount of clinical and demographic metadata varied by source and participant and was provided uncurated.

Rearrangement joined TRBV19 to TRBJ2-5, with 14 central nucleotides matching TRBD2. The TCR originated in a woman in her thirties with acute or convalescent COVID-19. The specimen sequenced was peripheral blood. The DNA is TGTGCCAGTAGTATGGGACTAGCGGGAGTATTATTGGGGGAGACCCAGTACTTC. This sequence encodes CASSMGLAGVLLGETQYF.